This entry describes one TCR beta chain. Its antigen is undetermined. These data belong to a study of blood T cells in healthy people across ages. Study-level results: CMV infection status of these donors was not known. Strong correlation linked observed beta diversity and percent naive T cells.

The total RNA that was extracted per sample amounted to at least 6 micrograms. The ends lost 3 bases at V and 0 bases at J; junction bases unmatched: 7. Looked up from germline, CDR1 is SGHRS and CDR2 is YFSETQ. CDR3 size: 16 residues. A second PCR, run for 7 to 11 cycles, used a sample-barcoded 5' primer plus a J-beta primer mix. Sequencing recovered at least 2.5 million CDR3-containing paired-end reads from each sample. Each CDR3 protein gets one entry after TCRdb re-called the 5' RACE reads with MiXCR. The profile shows about 1,000,000 distinct CDR3 sequences, 45% of them singletons. The sequenced material came from blood. The receptor's source is a woman aged 55-70 years in good health. J is TRBJ2-7 and V is TRBV5-1, with 9 bases aligning to TRBD2. In DNA, the CDR3 is TGCGCCAGCAGCTCCGTAGCGGGAGTCCTCTCCTACGAGCAGTACTTC. Translation gives CASSSVAGVLSYEQYF.